The source of this TCR beta chain is a study of OX40 agonist ivuxolimab in advanced cancers. Study findings and constraints: With doses of 0.1 to 3.0 mg/kg, CD4+ and CD8+ blood T cells had undergone clonal expansion by week 6.

Clones were sequenced by immunoSEQ multiplex PCR, and TCRdb holds only the in-frame ones, with some missing. The table shows about 96,000 clones, with about 80% occurring only once. Comments on this clone: The antigen is unknown.

Germline CDR1 LGHNA, CDR2 YSLEER. The CDR3 has 16 amino acids. V was shortened by 4 bases and J by 6 bases, with 22 bases between the two germline ends. Specimen: CD4+ or CD8+ T cells sorted from blood, collected in a trial of the OX40 agonist ivuxolimab. The receptor was isolated from an adult with an advanced solid tumor such as melanoma, head and neck, liver or kidney cancer. The chain employs TRBV4-3 and TRBJ2-7, with TRBD1 as a possible D gene (6 bases). CDR3 sequence: CASSLSTRGHRSEQYF. DNA for the CDR3: TGCGCCAGCAGCCTCTCAACAAGGGGACACAGAAGCGAGCAGTACTTC.